The entry that follows covers one T cell receptor beta chain sequence. No antigen is known for it. A read error is possible here, since a much larger clone lies one base away. The record originates from a study of blood T cells in healthy people across ages. Study observations and caveats: Because donor CMV status was unknown, expanded clonotype changes were possibly confounded.

The use of a sample-barcoded 5' primer and a J-beta primer mix characterized a second PCR of about 7 to 12 cycles. TCRdb ran MiXCR on the 5' RACE reads and lists one entry per CDR3 protein. The sample has about 680,000 distinct CDR3 sequences; about 52% are singletons. Germline V lookup: CDR1 SEHNR, CDR2 FQNEAQ (reference sequence). The CDR3 runs 13 residues. Caucasian individuals from Russia who were healthy and aged about 6 to 90 acted as donors. The total RNA that was extracted per sample amounted to at least 5 micrograms. The receptor was derived from an older woman in good health. V usage is TRBV7-9 and J usage is TRBJ2-7; the D is unclear. With the DNA end fitting TRBJ2-5 better, the J assignment may be wrong. The specimen sequenced was blood. CDR3 residues: CTSSFGQSETQYF. In nucleotides, the CDR3 is TGTACCAGCAGCTTCGGCCAATCAGAGACCCAGTACTTC.